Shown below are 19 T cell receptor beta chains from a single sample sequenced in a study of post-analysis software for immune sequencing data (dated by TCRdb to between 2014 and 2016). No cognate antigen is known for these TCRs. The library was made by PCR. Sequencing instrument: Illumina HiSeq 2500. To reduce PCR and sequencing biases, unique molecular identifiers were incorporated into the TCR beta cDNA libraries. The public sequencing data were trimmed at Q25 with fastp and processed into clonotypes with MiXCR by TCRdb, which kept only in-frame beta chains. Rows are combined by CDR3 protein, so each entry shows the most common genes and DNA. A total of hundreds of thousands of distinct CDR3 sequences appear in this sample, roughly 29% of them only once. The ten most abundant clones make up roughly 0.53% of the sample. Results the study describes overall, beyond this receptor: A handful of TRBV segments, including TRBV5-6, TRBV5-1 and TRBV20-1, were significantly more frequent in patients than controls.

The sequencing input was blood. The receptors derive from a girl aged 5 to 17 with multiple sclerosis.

CDR3 residues: CSASPPGGERGYTF. In DNA, the CDR3 is TGCAGTGCTAGCCCCCCGGGCGGGGAACGCGGCTACACCTTC. This chain links TRBV20-1 with TRBJ1-2; D is unclear. V was shortened by 3 bases and J by 8 bases, with 19 bases between the two germline ends. This CDR3 spans 14 amino acids. Germline assignment: CDR1 DFQATT and CDR2 SNEGSKA (reference sequence).

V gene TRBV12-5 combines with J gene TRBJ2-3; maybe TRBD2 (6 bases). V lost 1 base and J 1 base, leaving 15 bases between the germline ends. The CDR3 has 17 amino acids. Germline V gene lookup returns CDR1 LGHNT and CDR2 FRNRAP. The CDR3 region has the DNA TGTGCTAGTGGTTTGGCTCCATTCGGCGGGGGCACAGATACGCAGTATTTT. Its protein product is CASGLAPFGGGTDTQYF.

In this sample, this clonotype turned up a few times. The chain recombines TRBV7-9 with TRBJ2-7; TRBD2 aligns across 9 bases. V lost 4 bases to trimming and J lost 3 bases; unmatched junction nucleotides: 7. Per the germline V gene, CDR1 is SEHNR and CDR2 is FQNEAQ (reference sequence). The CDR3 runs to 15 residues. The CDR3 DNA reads TGTGCCAGCAGCTCAAGACTAGCGGCGAGCTACGAGCAGTACTTC. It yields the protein CASSSRLAASYEQYF.

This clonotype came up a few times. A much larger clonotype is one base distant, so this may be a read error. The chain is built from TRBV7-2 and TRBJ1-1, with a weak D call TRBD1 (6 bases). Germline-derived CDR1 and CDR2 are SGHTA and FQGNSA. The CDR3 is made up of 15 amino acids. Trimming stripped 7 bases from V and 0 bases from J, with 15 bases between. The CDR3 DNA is TGTGCCAGCAACCCAACCACAGGGATGAACACTGAAGCTTTCTTT. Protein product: CASNPTTGMNTEAFF.

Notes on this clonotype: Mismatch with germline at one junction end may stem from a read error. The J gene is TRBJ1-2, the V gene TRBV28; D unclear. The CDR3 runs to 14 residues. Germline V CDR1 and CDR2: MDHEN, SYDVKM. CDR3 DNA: TGTGCCAGCAGTTTAGGGCTCAGCGCCTATGACTACACCTTC. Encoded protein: CASSLGLSAYDYTF.

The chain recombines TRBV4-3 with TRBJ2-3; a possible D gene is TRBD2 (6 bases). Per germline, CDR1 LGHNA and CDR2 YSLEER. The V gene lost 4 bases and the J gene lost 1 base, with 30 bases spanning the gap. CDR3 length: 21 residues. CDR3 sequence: CASSPGLRDFPLLAGTDTQYF. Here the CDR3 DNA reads TGCGCCAGCAGCCCAGGGTTGCGGGACTTTCCCCTTTTGGCAGGCACAGATACGCAGTATTTT.

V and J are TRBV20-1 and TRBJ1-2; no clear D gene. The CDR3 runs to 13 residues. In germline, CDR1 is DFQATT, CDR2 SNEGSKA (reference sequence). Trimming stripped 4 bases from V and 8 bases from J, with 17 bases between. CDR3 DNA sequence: TGCAGTGCTATGGGCGAGCCCATGAGGGGCTACACCTTC. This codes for CSAMGEPMRGYTF.

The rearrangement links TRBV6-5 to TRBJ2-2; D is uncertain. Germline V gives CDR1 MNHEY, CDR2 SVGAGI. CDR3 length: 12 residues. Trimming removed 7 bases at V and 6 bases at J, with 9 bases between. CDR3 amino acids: CASKKLSGELFF. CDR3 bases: TGTGCCAGCAAGAAGCTCTCCGGGGAGCTGTTTTTT.

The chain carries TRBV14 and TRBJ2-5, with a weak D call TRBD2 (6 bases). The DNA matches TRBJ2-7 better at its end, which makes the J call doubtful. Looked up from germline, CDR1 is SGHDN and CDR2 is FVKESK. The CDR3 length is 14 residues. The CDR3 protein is CASSQGWERDEQYF. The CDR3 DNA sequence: TGTGCCAGCAGCCAAGGGTGGGAGCGGGACGAGCAGTACTTC.

CDR3 DNA sequence: TGTGCCATCAGTGACCCTAGCGGGAGGACCGCGGAGGGTACGCAGTATTTT. This encodes CAISDPSGRTAEGTQYF. This chain joins TRBV10-3 and TRBJ2-3; 11 nucleotides align to TRBD2. Germline V gene sequence: CDR1 ENHRY, CDR2 SYGVKD. J lost 8 bases, V lost 3 bases, and 13 bases had no gene match. This CDR3 region has 17 residues.

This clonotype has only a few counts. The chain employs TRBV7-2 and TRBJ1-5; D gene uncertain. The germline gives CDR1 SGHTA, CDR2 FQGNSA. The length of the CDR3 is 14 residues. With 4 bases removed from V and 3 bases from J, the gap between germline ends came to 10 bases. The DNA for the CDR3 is TGTGCCAGCAGCTCGTGGCTCGACAATCAGCCCCAGCATTTT. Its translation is CASSSWLDNQPQHF.

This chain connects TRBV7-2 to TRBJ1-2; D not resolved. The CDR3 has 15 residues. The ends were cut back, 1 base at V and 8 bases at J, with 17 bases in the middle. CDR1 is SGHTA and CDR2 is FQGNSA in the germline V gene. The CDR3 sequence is CASSLEVWTSGGYTF. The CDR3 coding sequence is TGTGCCAGCAGCTTAGAAGTATGGACCTCGGGGGGCTACACCTTC.

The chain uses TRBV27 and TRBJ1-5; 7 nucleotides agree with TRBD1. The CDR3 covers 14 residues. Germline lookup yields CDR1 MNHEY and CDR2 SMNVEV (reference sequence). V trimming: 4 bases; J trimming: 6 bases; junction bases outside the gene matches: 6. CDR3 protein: CASSSGGYLQPQHF. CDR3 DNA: TGTGCCAGCAGTTCAGGGGGGTATCTTCAGCCCCAGCATTTT.

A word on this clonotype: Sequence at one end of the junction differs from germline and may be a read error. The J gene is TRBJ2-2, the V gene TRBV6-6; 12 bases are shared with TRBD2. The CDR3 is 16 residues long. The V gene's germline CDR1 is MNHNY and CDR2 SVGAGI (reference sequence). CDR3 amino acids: CASSGAGTSGPGERFF. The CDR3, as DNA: TGTGCCAGCAGTGGGGCCGGGACTAGCGGGCCTGGGGAGCGGTTTTTT.

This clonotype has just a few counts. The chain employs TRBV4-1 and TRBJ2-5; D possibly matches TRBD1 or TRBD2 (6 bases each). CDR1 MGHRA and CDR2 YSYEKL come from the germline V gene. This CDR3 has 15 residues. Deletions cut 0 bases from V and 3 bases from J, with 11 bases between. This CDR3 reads CASSQEGRGEETQYF. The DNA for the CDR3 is TGCGCCAGCAGCCAAGAAGGTAGGGGGGAAGAGACCCAGTACTTC.

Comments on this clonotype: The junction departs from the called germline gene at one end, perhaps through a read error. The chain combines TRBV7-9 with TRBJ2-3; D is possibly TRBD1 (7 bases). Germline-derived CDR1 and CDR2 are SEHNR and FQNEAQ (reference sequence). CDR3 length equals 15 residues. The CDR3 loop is CASSQGDFRTDTRYF. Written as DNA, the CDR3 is TGTGCCAGCAGCCAGGGGGACTTTCGCACAGATACGCGGTATTTT.

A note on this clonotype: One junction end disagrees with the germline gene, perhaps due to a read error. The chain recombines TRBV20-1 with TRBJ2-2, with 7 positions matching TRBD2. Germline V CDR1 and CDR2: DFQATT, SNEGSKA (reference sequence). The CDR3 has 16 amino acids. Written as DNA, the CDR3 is TGCAGTGCTACAACACCGGGACTACTGAACACCGGGGAGCGGTTTTTT. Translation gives CSATTPGLLNTGERFF.

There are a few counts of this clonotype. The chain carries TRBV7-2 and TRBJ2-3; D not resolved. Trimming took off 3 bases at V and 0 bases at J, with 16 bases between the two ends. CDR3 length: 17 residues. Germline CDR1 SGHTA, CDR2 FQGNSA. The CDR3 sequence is CASSFYMGSSSTDTQYF. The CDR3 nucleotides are TGTGCCAGCAGCTTCTACATGGGGTCCTCTAGCACAGATACGCAGTATTTT.

CDR3 in DNA: TGTGCCAGCAGCTTATCAGGGGTGAAGACCCAGTTCTTC. Protein: CASSLSGVKTQFF. The chain links TRBV7-9 to TRBJ2-1; the D gene is possibly TRBD1 (6 bases). In germline, CDR1 is SEHNR, CDR2 FQNEAQ (reference sequence). The germline V and J ends were trimmed by 2 bases and 13 bases, with 15 bases remaining between them. CDR3 size: 13 residues.